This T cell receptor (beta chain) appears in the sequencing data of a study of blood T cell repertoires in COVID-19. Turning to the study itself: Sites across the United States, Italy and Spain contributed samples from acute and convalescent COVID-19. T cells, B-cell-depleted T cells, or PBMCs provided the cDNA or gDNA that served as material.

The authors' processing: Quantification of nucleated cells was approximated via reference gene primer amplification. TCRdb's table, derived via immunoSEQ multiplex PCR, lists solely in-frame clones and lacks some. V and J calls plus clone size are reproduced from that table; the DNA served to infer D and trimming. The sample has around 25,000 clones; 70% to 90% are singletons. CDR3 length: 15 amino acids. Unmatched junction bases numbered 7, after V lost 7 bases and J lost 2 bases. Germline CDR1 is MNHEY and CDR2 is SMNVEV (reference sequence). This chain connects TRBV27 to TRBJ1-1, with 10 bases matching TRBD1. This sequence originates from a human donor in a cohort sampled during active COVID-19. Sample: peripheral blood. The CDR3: CASKTTGGDNTEAFF. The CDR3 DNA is TGTGCCAGCAAGACGACAGGGGGCGATAACACTGAAGCTTTCTTT.